This entry describes one T cell receptor beta chain. The data were obtained in a study of cytomegalovirus exposure and HLA in healthy donors. The CDR3 has 14 residues. V was pared by 1 base and J by 5 bases, with 8 bases between. Germline CDR1 is MDHEN and CDR2 is SYDVKM. PCR primers comprised 60 Vbeta and 13 Jbeta primers. This table comes from immunoSEQ multiplex PCR, and its TCRdb copy is limited to in-frame clones, with some not included. The sample yields 200,000 to 250,000 clones, around four fifths seen once. This rearrangement joins TRBV28 to TRBJ1-4; tentative D call: TRBD1 (5 bases). Sample: PBMCs. The TCR originated in a woman aged 35 to 49 in good health and CMV-seronegative. CDR3 in DNA: TGTGCCAGCAGTTTATCGGCAGGGAATGAAAAACTGTTTTTT. Amino acids: CASSLSAGNEKLFF.